The rows below give T cell receptor beta chains drawn from one sample of a study of T cells in Graves' hyperthyroidism and ophthalmopathy. TCRdb analysed the multiplex PCR reads with MiXCR anew, one entry per CDR3 protein. The data show roughly 330,000 distinct CDR3 sequences, approximately 15% seen once. The sample was blood. The receptors were sampled from a man aged 30 to 45 with Graves' hyperthyroidism. CDR3s include the opening cysteine and the closing phenylalanine or tryptophan. Each record gives: clone size, J gene, V gene, CDR3 protein. Clone sizes are given selectively: once, few, many, or a class where the clone is expanded.

abundance: NA; j_gene: TRBJ1-1; v_gene: TRBV5-6; CDR3aa: CASSLDTGQVAFF
abundance: few; j_gene: TRBJ1-1; v_gene: TRBV20-1; CDR3aa: CSAILGRMNTEAFF
abundance: many; j_gene: TRBJ2-2; v_gene: TRBV5-1; CDR3aa: CASSLGGEAGELFF
abundance: NA; j_gene: TRBJ1-3; v_gene: TRBV5-1; CDR3aa: CASSLVGFNSGNTIYF
abundance: many; j_gene: TRBJ2-7; v_gene: TRBV20-1; CDR3aa: CSARDPRNRRESYEQYF
abundance: many; j_gene: TRBJ2-7; v_gene: TRBV3-1; CDR3aa: CASSHRAGRLGEQYF
abundance: many; j_gene: TRBJ1-2; v_gene: TRBV30; CDR3aa: CAWSVANNYGYTF
abundance: many; j_gene: TRBJ2-7; v_gene: TRBV20-1; CDR3aa: CSARDRRLAGADEQYF
abundance: many; j_gene: TRBJ2-2; v_gene: TRBV24-1; CDR3aa: CATSDHPTGRAGELFF
abundance: many; j_gene: TRBJ1-4; v_gene: TRBV2; CDR3aa: CASSTGQSNEKLFF
abundance: few; j_gene: TRBJ1-1; v_gene: TRBV19; CDR3aa: CASSIEGGHASNTEAFF
abundance: many; j_gene: TRBJ2-1; v_gene: TRBV20-1; CDR3aa: CSASTGTGYNEQFF
abundance: NA; j_gene: TRBJ2-1; v_gene: TRBV11-2; CDR3aa: CASVGLLGDLGEQFF
abundance: NA; j_gene: TRBJ2-1; v_gene: TRBV7-9; CDR3aa: CASSTSGSGHEQFF
abundance: many; j_gene: TRBJ2-7; v_gene: TRBV6-5; CDR3aa: CASSYGYSYEQYF
abundance: many; j_gene: TRBJ2-3; v_gene: TRBV30; CDR3aa: CAWSRNSRRTQYF
abundance: NA; j_gene: TRBJ1-5; v_gene: TRBV27; CDR3aa: CASSLLRDRGGGQPQHF
abundance: many; j_gene: TRBJ2-3; v_gene: TRBV28; CDR3aa: CASSTLAGGSATQYF
abundance: few; j_gene: TRBJ2-5; v_gene: TRBV5-5; CDR3aa: CASGRAVQETQYF
abundance: many; j_gene: TRBJ2-7; v_gene: TRBV3-1; CDR3aa: CASSPNLIAYEQYF
abundance: many; j_gene: TRBJ1-4; v_gene: TRBV20-1; CDR3aa: CSARESLLGEKLFF
abundance: many; j_gene: TRBJ1-2; v_gene: TRBV12-3/TRBV12-4; CDR3aa: CASSQRTGHYGYTF
abundance: many; j_gene: TRBJ1-1; v_gene: TRBV6-1; CDR3aa: CASSATGGMTEAFF
abundance: many; j_gene: TRBJ2-5; v_gene: TRBV7-6; CDR3aa: CASSHRLAGETQYF
abundance: NA; j_gene: TRBJ2-1; v_gene: TRBV6-1; CDR3aa: CASSSPRGPGNEQFF